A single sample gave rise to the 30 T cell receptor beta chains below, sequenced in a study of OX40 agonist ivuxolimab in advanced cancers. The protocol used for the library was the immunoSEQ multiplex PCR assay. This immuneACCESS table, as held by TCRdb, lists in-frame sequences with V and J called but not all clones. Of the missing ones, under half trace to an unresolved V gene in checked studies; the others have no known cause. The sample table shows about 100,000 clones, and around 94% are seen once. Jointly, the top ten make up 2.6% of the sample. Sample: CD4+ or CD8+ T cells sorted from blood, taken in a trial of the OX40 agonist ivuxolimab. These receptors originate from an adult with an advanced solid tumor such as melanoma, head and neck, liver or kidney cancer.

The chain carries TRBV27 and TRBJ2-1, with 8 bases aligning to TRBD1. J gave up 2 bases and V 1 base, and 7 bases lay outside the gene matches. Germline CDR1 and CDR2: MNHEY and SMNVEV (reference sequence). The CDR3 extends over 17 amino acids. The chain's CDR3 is CASSLLGQGGTYNEQFF. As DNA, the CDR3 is TGTGCCAGCAGTTTATTAGGACAGGGAGGAACCTACAATGAGCAGTTCTTC.

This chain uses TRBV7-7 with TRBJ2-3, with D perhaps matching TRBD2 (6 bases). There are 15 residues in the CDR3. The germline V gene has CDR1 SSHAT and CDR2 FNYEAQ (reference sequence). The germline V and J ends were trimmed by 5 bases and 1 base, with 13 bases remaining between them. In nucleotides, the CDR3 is TGTGCCAGCAGCCAAGCGGGTGTGGGCACAGATACGCAGTATTTT. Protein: CASSQAGVGTDTQYF.

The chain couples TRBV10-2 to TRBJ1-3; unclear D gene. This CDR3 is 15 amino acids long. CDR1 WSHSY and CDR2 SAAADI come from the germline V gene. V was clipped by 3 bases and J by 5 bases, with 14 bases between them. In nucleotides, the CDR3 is TGCGCCAGCAGTGACAGTATGGGTTCTAGAAACACCATATATTTT. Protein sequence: CASSDSMGSRNTIYF.

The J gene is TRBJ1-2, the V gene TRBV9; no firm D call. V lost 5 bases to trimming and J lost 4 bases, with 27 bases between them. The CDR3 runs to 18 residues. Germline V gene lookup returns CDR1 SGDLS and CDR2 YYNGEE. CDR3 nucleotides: TGTGCCAGCAGGCGGGAGGCTCAAACACCTATTGGGCCCTATGGCTACACCTTC. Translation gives CASRREAQTPIGPYGYTF.

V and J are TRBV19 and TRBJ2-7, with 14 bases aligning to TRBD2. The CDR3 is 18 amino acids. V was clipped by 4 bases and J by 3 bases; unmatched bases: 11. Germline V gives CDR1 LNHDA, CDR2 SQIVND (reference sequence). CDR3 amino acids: CASSTGTSGRGHYYEQYF. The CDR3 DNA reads TGTGCCAGTAGTACGGGGACTAGCGGGAGAGGGCACTACTACGAGCAGTACTTC.

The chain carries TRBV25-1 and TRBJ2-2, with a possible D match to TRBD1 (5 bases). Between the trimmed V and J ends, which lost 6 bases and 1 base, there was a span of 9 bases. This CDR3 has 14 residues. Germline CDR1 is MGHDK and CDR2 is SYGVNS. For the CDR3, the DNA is TGTGCCAGCAGGGACATGGGGAACACCGGGGAGCTGTTTTTT. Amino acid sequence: CASRDMGNTGELFF.

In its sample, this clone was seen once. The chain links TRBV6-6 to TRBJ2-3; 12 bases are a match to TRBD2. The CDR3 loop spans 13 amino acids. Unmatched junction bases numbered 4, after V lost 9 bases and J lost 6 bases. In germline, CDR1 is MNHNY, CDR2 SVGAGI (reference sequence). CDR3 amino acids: CASGLAGPDTQYF. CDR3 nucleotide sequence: TGTGCCAGTGGACTAGCGGGACCGGATACGCAGTATTTT.

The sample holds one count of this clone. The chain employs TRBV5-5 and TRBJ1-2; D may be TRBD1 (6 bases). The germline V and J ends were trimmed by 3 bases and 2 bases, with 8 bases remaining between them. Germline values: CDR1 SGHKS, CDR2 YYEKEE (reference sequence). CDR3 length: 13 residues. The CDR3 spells CASSYRDNYGYTF. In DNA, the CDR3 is TGTGCCAGCAGCTACAGGGACAACTATGGCTACACCTTC. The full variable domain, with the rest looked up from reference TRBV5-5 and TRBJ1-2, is DAGVTQSPTHLIKTRGQQVTLRCSPISGHKSVSWYQQVLGQGPQFIFQYYEKEERGRGNFPDRFSARQFPNYSSELNVNALLLGDSALYLCASSYRDNYGYTFGSGTRLTVV.

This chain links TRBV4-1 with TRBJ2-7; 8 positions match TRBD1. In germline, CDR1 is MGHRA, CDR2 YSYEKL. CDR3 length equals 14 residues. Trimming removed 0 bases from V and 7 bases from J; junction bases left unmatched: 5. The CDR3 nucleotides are TGCGCCAGCAGCCAAGACAGGGGGCGTTGGGAGCAGTACTTC. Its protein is CASSQDRGRWEQYF.

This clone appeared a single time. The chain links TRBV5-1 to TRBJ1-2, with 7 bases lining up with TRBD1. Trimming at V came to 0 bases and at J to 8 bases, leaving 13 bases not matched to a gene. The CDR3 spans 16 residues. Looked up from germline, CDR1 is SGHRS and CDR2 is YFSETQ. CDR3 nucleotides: TGCGCCAGCAGCTTGGTGATCTTTGACAGGGAATGGGGCTACACCTTC. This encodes CASSLVIFDREWGYTF. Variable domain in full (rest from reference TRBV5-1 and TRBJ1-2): KAGVTQTPRYLIKTRGQQVTLSCSPISGHRSVSWYQQTPGQGLQFLFEYFSETQRNKGNFPGRFSGRQFSNSRSEMNVSTLELGDSALYLCASSLVIFDREWGYTFGSGTRLTVV.

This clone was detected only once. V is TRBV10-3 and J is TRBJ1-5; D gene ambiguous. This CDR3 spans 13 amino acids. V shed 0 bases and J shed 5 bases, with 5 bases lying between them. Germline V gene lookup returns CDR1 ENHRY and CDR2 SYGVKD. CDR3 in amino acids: CAISESWDQPQHF. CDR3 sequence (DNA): TGTGCCATCAGTGAGTCCTGGGATCAGCCCCAGCATTTT.

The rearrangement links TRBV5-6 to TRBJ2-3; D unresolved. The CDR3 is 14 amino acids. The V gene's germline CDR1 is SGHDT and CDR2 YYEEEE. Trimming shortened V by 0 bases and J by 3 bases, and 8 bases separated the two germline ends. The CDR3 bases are TGTGCCAGCAGCTTGGAGGCCCCGACAGATACGCAGTATTTT. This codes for CASSLEAPTDTQYF.

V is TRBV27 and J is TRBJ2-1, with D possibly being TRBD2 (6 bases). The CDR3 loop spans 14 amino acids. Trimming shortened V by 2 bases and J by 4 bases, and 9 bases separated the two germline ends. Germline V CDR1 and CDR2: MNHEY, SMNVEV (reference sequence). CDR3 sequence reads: CASSLGTPYNEQFF. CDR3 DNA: TGTGCCAGCAGTTTAGGGACTCCTTACAATGAGCAGTTCTTC.

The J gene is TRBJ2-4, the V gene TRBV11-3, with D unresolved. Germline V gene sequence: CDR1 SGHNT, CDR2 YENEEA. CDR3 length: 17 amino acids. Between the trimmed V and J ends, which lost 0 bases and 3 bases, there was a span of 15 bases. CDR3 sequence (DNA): TGTGCCAGCAGCTTAGATAAGGTAGGCAGTCTCAAAAACATTCAGTACTTC. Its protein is CASSLDKVGSLKNIQYF.

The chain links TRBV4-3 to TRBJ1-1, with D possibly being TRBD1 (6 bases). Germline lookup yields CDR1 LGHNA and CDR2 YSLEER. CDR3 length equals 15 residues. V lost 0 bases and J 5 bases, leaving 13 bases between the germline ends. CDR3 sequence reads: CASSQDPGANTEAFF. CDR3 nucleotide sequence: TGCGCCAGCAGCCAAGATCCGGGGGCAAATACTGAAGCTTTCTTT.

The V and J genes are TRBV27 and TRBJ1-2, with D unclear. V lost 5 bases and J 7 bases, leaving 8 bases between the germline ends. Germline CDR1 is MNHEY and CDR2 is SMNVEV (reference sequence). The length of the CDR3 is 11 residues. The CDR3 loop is CASSPGIGYTF. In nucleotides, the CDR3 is TGTGCCAGCAGTCCGGGTATTGGCTACACCTTC.

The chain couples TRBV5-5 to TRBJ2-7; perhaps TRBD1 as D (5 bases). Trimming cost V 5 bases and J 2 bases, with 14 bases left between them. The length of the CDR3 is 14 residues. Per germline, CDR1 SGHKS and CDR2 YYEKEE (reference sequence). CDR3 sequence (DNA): TGTGCCAGCAGTTACAGACAGTTCCCCTACGAGCAGTACTTC. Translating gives CASSYRQFPYEQYF.

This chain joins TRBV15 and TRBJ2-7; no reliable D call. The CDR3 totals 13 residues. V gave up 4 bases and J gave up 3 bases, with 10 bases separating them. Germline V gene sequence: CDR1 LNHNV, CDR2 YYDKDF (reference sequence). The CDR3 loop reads CATSTSTLYEQYF. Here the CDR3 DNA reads TGTGCCACCAGCACTTCGACACTCTACGAGCAGTACTTC. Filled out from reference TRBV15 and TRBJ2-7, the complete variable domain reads DAMVIQNPRYQVTQFGKPVTLSCSQTLNHNVMYWYQQKSSQAPKLLFHYYDKDFNNEADTPDNFQSRRPNTSFCFLDIRSPGLGDTAMYLCATSTSTLYEQYFGPGTRLTVT.

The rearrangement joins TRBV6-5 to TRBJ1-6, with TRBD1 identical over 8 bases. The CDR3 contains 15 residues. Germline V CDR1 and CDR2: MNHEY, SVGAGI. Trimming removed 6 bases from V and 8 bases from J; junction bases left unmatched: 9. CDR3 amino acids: CASSYSRGRDSPLHF. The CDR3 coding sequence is TGTGCCAGCAGCTACAGCAGGGGGCGGGATTCACCCCTCCACTTT.

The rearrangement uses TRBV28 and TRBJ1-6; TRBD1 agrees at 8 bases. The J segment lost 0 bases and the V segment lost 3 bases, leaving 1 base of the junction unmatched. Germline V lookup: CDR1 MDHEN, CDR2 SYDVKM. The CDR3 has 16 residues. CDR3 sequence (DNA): TGTGCCAGCAGTTTCACAGGGGGCTCCTATAATTCACCCCTCCACTTT. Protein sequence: CASSFTGGSYNSPLHF.

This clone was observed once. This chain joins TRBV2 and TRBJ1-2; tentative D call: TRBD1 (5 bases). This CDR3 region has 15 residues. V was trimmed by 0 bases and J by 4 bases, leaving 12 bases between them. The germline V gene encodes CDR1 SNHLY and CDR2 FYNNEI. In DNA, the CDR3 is TGTGCCAGCAGTGAAGCCCCCAACAGGCCCTATGGCTACACCTTC. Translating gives CASSEAPNRPYGYTF. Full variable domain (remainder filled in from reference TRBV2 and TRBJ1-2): EPEVTQTPSHQVTQMGQEVILRCVPISNHLYFYWYRQILGQKVEFLVSFYNNEISEKSEIFDDQFSVERPDGSNFTLKIRSTKLEDSAMYFCASSEAPNRPYGYTFGSGTRLTVV.

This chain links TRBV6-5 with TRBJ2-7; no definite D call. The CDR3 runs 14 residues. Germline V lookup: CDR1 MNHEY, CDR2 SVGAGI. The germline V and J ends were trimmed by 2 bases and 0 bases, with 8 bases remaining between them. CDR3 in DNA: TGTGCCAGCAGTTACACGGCCAGCTCCTACGAGCAGTACTTC. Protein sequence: CASSYTASSYEQYF.

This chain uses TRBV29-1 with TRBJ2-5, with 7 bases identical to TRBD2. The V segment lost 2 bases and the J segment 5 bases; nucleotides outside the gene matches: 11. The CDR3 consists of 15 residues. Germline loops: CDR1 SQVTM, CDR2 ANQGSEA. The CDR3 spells CSVESGTGIEETQYF. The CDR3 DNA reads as TGCAGCGTTGAAAGCGGGACGGGGATCGAGGAGACCCAGTACTTC.

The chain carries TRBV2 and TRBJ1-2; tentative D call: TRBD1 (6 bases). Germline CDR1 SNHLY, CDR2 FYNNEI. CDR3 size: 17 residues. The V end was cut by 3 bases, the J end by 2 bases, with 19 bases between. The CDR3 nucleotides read TGTGCCAGCAGTGACTCTATGTGGGCAGGGGAAAACTATGGCTACACCTTC. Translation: CASSDSMWAGENYGYTF.

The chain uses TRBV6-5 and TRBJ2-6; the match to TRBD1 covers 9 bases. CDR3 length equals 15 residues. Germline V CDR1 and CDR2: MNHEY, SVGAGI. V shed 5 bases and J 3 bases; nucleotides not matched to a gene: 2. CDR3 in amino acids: CASSTGGGGANVLTF. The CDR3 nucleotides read TGTGCCAGCAGTACAGGGGGCGGTGGGGCCAACGTCCTGACTTTC.

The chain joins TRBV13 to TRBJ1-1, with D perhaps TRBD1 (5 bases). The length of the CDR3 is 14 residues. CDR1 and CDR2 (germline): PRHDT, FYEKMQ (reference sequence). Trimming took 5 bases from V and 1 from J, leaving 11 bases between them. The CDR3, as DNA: TGTGCCAGCAGCACGAGGGGCCCGAACACTGAAGCTTTCTTT. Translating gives CASSTRGPNTEAFF.

The CDR3 loop is CASLPPNTGELFF. The CDR3 nucleotides read TGTGCCAGCCTCCCCCCGAACACCGGGGAGCTGTTTTTT. The chain uses TRBV6-5 and TRBJ2-2; D is unresolved. CDR3 size: 13 residues. Deletions cut 8 bases from V and 0 bases from J, with 7 bases between. Germline CDR1 is MNHEY and CDR2 is SVGAGI.

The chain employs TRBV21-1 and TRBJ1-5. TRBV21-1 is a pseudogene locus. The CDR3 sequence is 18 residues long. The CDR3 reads CASSTRVSPSGGGQPQHF. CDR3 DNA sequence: TGTGCCAGCAGCACGCGCGTCTCCCCATCTGGGGGTGGTCAGCCCCAGCATTTT.

The CDR3 protein is CASSLGGQVGSPLHF. The DNA of the CDR3 is TGCGCCAGCAGCTTGGGAGGCCAGGTCGGGTCACCCCTCCACTTT. J is TRBJ1-6 and V is TRBV5-1, with unresolved D. The germline gives CDR1 SGHRS, CDR2 YFSETQ. V gave up 0 bases and J gave up 10 bases, with 14 bases separating them. CDR3 length: 15 residues.

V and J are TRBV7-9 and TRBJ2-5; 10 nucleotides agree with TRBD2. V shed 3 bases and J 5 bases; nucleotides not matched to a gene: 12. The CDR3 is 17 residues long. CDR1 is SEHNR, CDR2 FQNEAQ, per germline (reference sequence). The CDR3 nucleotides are TGTGCCAGCAGCTTCCGGGCTAGCGGGAGTAAGGGGGAGACCCAGTACTTC. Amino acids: CASSFRASGSKGETQYF.